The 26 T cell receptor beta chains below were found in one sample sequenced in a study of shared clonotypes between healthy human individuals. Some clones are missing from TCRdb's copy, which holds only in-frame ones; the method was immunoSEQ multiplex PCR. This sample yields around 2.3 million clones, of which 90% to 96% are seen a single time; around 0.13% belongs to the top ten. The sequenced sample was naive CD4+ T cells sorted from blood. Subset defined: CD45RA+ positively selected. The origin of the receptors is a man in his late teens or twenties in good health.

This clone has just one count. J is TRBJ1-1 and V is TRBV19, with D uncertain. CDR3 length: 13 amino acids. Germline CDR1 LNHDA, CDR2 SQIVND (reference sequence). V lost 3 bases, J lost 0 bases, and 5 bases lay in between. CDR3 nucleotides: TGTGCCAGTAGTATTACCTTGAACACTGAAGCTTTCTTT. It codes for CASSITLNTEAFF.

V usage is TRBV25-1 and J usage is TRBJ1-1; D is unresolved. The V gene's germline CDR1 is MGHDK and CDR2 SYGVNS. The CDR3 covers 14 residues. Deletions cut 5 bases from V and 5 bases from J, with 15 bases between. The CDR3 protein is CASSLYGVGTEAFF. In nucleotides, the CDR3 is TGTGCCAGCAGTCTCTACGGCGTGGGGACTGAAGCTTTCTTT.

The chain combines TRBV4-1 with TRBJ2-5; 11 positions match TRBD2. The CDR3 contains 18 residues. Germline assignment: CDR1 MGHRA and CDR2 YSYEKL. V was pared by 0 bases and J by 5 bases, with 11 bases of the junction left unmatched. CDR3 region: CASSQETATSGSSETQYF. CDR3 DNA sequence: TGCGCCAGCAGCCAAGAAACGGCCACTAGCGGGAGTTCGGAGACCCAGTACTTC.

The CDR3 region has the DNA TGTGCCAGCAGTCAGGGGGTCCAGCCCCAGCATTTT. This gives the protein CASSQGVQPQHF. V and J are TRBV2 and TRBJ1-5; 7 bases match TRBD1. Germline V gene lookup returns CDR1 SNHLY and CDR2 FYNNEI. The CDR3 has 12 residues. V lost 5 bases, J lost 7 bases, and 2 bases stayed unmatched.

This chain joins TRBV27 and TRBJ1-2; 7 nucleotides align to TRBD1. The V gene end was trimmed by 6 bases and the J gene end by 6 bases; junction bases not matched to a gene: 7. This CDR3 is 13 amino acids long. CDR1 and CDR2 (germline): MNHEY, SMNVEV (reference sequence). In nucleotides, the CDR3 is TGTGCCAGCAGCCCACAGGGGCTCCATGGCTACACCTTC. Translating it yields CASSPQGLHGYTF.

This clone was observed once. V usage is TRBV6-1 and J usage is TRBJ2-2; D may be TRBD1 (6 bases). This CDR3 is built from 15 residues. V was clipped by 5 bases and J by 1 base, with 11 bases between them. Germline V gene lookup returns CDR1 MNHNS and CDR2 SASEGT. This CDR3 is CASSFRGLNTGELFF. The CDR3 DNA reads TGTGCCAGCAGTTTCAGGGGCTTGAACACCGGGGAGCTGTTTTTT.

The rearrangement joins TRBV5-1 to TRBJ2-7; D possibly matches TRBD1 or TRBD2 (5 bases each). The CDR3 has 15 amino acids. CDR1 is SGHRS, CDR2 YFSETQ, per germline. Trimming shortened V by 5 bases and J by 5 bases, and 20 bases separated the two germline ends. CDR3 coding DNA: TGCGCCAGCAGAGCGGCAAGGGGTTACCCTAACGAGCAGTACTTC. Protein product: CASRAARGYPNEQYF.

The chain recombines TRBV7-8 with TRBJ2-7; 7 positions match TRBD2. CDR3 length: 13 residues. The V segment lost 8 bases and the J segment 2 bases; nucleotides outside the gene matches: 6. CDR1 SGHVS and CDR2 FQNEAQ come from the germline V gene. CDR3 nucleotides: TGTGCCAGCGGGTGGGGGGGTACCTACGAGCAGTACTTC. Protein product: CASGWGGTYEQYF. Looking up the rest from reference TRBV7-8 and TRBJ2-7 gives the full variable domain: GAGVSQSPRYKVAKRGQDVALRCDPISGHVSLFWYQQALGQGPEFLTYFQNEAQLDKSGLPSDRFFAERPEGSVSTLKIQRTQQEDSAVYLCASGWGGTYEQYFGPGTRLTVT.

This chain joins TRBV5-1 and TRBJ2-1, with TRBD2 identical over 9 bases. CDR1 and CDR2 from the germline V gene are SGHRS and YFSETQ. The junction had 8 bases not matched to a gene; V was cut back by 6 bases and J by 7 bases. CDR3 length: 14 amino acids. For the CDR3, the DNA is TGCGCCAGCATAGGGCGGGAGGGCCGTAATGAGCAGTTCTTC. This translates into CASIGREGRNEQFF.

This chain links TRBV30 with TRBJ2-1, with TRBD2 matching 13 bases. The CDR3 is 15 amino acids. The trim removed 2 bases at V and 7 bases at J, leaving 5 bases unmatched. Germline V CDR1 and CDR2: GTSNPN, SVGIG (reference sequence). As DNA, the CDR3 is TGTGCCTGGAGTAAAGGACTAGCGGGAGAAAATGAGCAGTTCTTC. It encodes CAWSKGLAGENEQFF. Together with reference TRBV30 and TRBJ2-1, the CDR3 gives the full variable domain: SQTIHQWPATLVQPVGSPLSLECTVEGTSNPNLYWYRQAAGRGLQLLFYSVGIGQISSEVPQNLSASRPQDRQFILSSKKLLLSDSGFYLCAWSKGLAGENEQFFGPGTRLTVL.

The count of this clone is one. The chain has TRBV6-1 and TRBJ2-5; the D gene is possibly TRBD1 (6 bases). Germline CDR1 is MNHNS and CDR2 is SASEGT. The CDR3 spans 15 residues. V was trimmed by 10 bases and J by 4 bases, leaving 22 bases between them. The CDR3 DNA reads TGTGCCACCCAAACAGGGATAGTTCGCGGAGAGACCCAGTACTTC. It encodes CATQTGIVRGETQYF.

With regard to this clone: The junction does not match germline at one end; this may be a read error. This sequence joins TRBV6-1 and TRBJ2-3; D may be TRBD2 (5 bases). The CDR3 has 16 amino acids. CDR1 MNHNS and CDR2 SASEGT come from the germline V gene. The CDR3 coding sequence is TGTGCCAGCAGTGAACAAGTCAGATCTAGCACAGATACGCAATATTTT. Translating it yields CASSEQVRSSTDTQYF.

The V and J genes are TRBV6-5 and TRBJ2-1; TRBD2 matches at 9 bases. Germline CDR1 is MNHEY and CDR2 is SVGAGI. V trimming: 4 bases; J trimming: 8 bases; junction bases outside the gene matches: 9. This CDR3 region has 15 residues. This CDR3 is CASSSISGSAYEQFF. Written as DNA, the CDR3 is TGTGCCAGCAGTTCCATTAGCGGGAGTGCGTATGAGCAGTTCTTC.

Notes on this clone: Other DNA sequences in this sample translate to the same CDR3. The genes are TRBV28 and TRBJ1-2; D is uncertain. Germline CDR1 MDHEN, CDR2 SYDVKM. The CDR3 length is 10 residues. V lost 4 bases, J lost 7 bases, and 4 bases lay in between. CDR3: CASSSGGYTF. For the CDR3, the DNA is TGTGCCAGCAGTTCTGGTGGCTACACCTTC.

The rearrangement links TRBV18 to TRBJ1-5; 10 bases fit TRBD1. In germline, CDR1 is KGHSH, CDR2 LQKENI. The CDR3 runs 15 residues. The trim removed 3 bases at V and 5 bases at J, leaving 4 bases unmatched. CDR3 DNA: TGTGCCAGCTCACCCAGGACAGGGGGGGATCAGCCCCAGCATTTT. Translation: CASSPRTGGDQPQHF.

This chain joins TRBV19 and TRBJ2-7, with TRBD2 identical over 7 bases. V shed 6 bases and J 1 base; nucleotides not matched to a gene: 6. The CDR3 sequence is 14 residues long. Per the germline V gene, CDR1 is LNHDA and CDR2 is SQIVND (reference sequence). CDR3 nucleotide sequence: TGTGCCAGTAGGCCTGAGCGGGGATCCTACGAGCAGTACTTC. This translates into CASRPERGSYEQYF.

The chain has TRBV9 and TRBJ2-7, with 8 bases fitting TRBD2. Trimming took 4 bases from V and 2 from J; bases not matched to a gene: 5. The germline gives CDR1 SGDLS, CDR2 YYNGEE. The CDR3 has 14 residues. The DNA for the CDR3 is TGTGCCAGCAGCACCGGGACTAGTGCCTACGAGCAGTACTTC. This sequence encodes CASSTGTSAYEQYF.

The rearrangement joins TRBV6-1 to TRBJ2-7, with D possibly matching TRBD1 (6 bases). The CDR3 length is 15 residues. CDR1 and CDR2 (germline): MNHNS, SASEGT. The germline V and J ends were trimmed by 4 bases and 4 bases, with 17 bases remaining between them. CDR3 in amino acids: CASSGTAYKRYEQYF. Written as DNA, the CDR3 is TGTGCCAGCAGTGGGACAGCGTACAAACGATACGAGCAGTACTTC.

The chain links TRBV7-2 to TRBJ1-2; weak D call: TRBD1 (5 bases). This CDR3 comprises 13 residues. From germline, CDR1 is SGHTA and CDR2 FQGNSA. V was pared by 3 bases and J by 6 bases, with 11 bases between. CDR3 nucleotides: TGTGCCAGCAGCTTTCGCAGGGTCGATGGCTACACCTTC. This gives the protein CASSFRRVDGYTF.

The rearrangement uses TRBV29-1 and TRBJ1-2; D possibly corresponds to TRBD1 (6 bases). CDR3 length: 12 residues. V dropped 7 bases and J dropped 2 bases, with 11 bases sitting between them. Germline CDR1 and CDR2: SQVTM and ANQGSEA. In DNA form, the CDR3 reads TGCAGCGCTACTCAGGGGAACTATGGCTACACCTTC. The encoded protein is CSATQGNYGYTF.

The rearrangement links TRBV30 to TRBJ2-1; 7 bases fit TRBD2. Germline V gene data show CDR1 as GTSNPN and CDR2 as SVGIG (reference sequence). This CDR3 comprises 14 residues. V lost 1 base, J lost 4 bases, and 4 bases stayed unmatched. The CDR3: CAWSEDGRYNEQFF. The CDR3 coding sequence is TGTGCCTGGAGTGAGGACGGGAGGTACAATGAGCAGTTCTTC.

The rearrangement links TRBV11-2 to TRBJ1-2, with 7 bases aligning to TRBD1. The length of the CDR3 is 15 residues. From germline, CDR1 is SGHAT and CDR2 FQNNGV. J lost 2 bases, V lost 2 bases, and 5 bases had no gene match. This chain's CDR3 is CASSLSPTGNYGYTF. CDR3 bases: TGTGCCAGCAGCTTATCCCCGACAGGGAACTATGGCTACACCTTC.

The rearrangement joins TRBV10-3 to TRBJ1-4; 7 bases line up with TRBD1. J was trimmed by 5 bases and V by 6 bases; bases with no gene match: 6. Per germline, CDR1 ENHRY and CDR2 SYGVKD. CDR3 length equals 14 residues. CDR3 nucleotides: TGTGCCATCAGCCCGGGACAGCAAAATGAAAAACTGTTTTTT. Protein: CAISPGQQNEKLFF.

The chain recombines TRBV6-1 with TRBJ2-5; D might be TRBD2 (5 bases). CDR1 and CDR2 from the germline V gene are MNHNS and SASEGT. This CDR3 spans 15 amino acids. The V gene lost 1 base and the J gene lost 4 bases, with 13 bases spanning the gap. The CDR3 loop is CASSEEPSFGETQYF. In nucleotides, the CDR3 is TGTGCCAGCAGTGAAGAGCCTAGCTTCGGAGAGACCCAGTACTTC.

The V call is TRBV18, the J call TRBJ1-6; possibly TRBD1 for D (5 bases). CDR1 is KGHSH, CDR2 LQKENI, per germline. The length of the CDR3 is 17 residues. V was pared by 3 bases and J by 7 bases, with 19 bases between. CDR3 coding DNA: TGTGCCAGCTCACCCTTACAGGTCCCGGGTGAGAATTCACCCCTCCACTTT. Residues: CASSPLQVPGENSPLHF.

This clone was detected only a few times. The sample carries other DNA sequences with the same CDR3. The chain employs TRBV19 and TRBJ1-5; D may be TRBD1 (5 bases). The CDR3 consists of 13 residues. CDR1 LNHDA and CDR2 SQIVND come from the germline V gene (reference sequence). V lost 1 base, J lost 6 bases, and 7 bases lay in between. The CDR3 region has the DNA TGTGCCAGTAGTATAGGCCAGGGTCAGCCCCAGCATTTT. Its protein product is CASSIGQGQPQHF.